Listed here are 30 T cell receptor beta chains from one sample, sequenced in a study of T cell clonality in common variable immunodeficiency. Whole-study results and caveats: In common variable immunodeficiency, TCR beta chains reportedly carried fewer deletions and N-nucleotide insertions.

Clones were read by immunoSEQ multiplex PCR, and TCRdb kept only the in-frame ones, dropping some. The repertoire shows fewer than 20,000 clones, none seen only once; the top ten take approximately 14%. No antigen is known for these receptors. The source material was peripheral blood mononuclear cells. Receptors originate from a human donor with common variable immunodeficiency.

This clone was seen a few times. The read gets to within 3 residues of the CDR3 end, and the germline J gene fills in the rest. The gene calls are TRBV7-2 and TRBJ2-3, with D perhaps matching TRBD2 (5 bases). Trimming removed 5 bases at V and 2 bases at J, with 11 bases between. The length of the CDR3 is 14 residues. Germline CDR1 and CDR2: SGHTA and FQGNSA. The CDR3 is CASSRGFSTDTQYF. The sequenced part of the CDR3 DNA is TGTGCCAGCAGCCGAGGGTTCTCCACAGATACG.

Turning to this clone: The CDR3 end lies 3 residues beyond the end of the read and is filled in from the germline J gene. The rearrangement joins TRBV18 to TRBJ2-2; weak D call: TRBD2 (6 bases). The length of the CDR3 is 16 residues. Between the trimmed V and J ends, which lost 3 bases and 5 bases, there was a span of 16 bases. In germline, CDR1 is KGHSH, CDR2 LQKENI. CDR3 region: CASSPNRGWDTGELFF. The covered CDR3 bases are TGTGCCAGCTCACCGAACCGGGGGTGGGATACCGGGGAG.

This clone has at least ten counts. With the read ending 3 residues before the CDR3 end, the germline J gene is used to fill in that end. The rearrangement joins TRBV19 to TRBJ1-5; D ambiguous. CDR3 length equals 13 residues. V was trimmed by 1 base and J by 3 bases, leaving 4 bases between them. Germline V gene sequence: CDR1 LNHDA, CDR2 SQIVND (reference sequence). The CDR3: CASSIALNQPQHF. Incomplete CDR3 DNA: TGTGCCAGTAGTATAGCCCTCAATCAGCCC.

There are a few counts of this clone. The read finishes 3 residues shy of the CDR3 end, and the germline J gene is used to complete it. The V gene is TRBV19, the J gene TRBJ1-5, with D tentatively TRBD1 (5 bases). The V end was cut by 7 bases, the J end by 4 bases, with 8 bases between. The CDR3 has 12 amino acids. Germline V gives CDR1 LNHDA, CDR2 SQIVND (reference sequence). The sequenced CDR3 bases are TGTGCCAGTACAGCAGGGAATCAGCCC. Translated, it gives CASTAGNQP. The full CDR3 protein is CASTAGNQPQHF.

This clone has more than one count but fewer than ten. The missing CDR3 end, 3 residues past where the read stops, is filled in from the germline J gene. This chain connects TRBV7-9 to TRBJ1-5, with D perhaps matching TRBD1 (5 bases). From germline, CDR1 is SEHNR and CDR2 FQNEAQ (reference sequence). Deletions cut 4 bases from V and 3 bases from J, with 10 bases between. CDR3 length: 14 residues. The CDR3 bases that were read are TGTGCCAGCAGCTCTCGGGGGAACAATCAGCCC. Its protein product is CASSSRGNNQP. In full, the CDR3 reads CASSSRGNNQPQHF.

This clone was observed at least ten times. The missing CDR3 end, 3 residues past where the read stops, is filled in from the germline J gene. The chain employs TRBV5-1 and TRBJ2-3, with TRBD1 as a possible D gene (6 bases). The CDR3 sequence is 14 residues long. V was trimmed by 4 bases and J by 0 bases, leaving 9 bases between them. Germline CDR1 and CDR2: SGHRS and YFSETQ. CDR3 in amino acids: CASSMGHSTDTQYF. Incomplete CDR3 DNA: TGCGCCAGCAGCATGGGACACAGCACAGATACG.

This clone was seen a handful of times. The DNA ends 3 residues before the CDR3 does, and the rest of the CDR3 is filled in from the germline J gene. This sequence joins TRBV16 and TRBJ1-1, with no clear D. CDR3 length equals 14 residues. Trimming stripped 1 base from V and 4 bases from J, with 10 bases between. The V gene's germline CDR1 is KGHSY and CDR2 FQNENV. The covered CDR3 bases are TGTGCCAGCAGCCAATGGTATCGGTTCACTGAA. Protein product: CASSQWYRFTE. The CDR3 reads in full as CASSQWYRFTEAFF.

Concerning this clone: The read terminates 3 residues before the CDR3 end, so the remaining end is supplied by the germline J gene. The chain uses TRBV6-2 or TRBV6-3 and TRBJ1-5, with 8 bases fitting TRBD1. J was trimmed by 2 bases and V by 6 bases; bases with no gene match: 3. Germline CDR1 MNHEY, CDR2 SVGEGT. The CDR3 totals 14 residues. CDR3 DNA, as far as it was read: TGTGCCAGCAGAGCGACAGGGGGCAATCAGCCC. The encoded protein is CASRATGGNQP. The full CDR3 is CASRATGGNQPQHF.

In its sample, this clone was seen many times. The CDR3 sequence: CSVARYPEAFF. The part of the CDR3 DNA that was read is TGCAGCGTAGCCCGTTATCCTGAA. The chain is built from TRBV29-1 and TRBJ1-1, with D unclear. With the read ending 3 residues before the CDR3 end, the germline J gene is used to fill in that end. Between the trimmed V and J ends, which lost 6 bases and 6 bases, there was a span of 11 bases. CDR1 is SQVTM and CDR2 is ANQGSEA in the germline V gene. The CDR3 has 11 amino acids.

This clone was recorded many times. The read terminates 3 residues before the CDR3 end, so the remaining end is supplied by the germline J gene. This chain uses TRBV23-1 with TRBJ2-1; D remains ambiguous. TRBV23-1 is treated as an ORF (open reading frame) with a function not yet certain. The CDR3 covers 14 residues. With 0 bases removed from V and 6 bases from J, the gap between germline ends came to 9 bases. CDR3 loop: CASSQSKPFNEQFF. The DNA read from the CDR3 is TGCGCCAGCAGTCAATCGAAGCCATTCAATGAG.

In its sample, this clone was seen many times. This CDR3 reads CASSPWTSVTDTQYF. Incomplete CDR3 DNA: TGTGCCAGCAGCCCATGGACTAGTGTCACAGATACG. The chain recombines TRBV7-9 with TRBJ2-3; 7 bases are a match to TRBD2. Read coverage stops 3 residues before the CDR3 terminus; the germline J gene supplies the remainder. From germline, CDR1 is SEHNR and CDR2 FQNEAQ (reference sequence). V was clipped by 5 bases and J by 2 bases; unmatched bases: 7. This CDR3 is built from 15 residues.

Comments on this clone: The read terminates 3 residues ahead of where the CDR3 ends, so the germline J gene completes it. The chain joins TRBV7-9 to TRBJ1-6; D remains ambiguous. The CDR3 is 15 residues long. The V and J ends lost 1 base and 6 bases respectively, with 10 bases between them. Germline lookup yields CDR1 SEHNR and CDR2 FQNEAQ (reference sequence). CDR3 DNA (partial): TGTGCCAGCAGCTTAGAGCGGGTTGCTAATTCACCC. This codes for CASSLERVANSP. The full CDR3 sequence reads CASSLERVANSPLHF. Combining the CDR3 with reference TRBV7-9 and TRBJ1-6 gives the whole variable domain DTGVSQNPRHKITKRGQNVTFRCDPISEHNRLYWYRQTLGQGPEFLTYFQNEAQLEKSRLLSDRFSAERPKGSFSTLEIQRTEQGDSAMYLCASSLERVANSPLHFGNGTRLTVT.

Of note for this clone: Sequencing ends 3 residues short of the CDR3 end; the germline J gene provides the rest. The V call is TRBV7-9, the J call TRBJ2-1, with TRBD2 identical over 10 bases. Germline CDR1 is SEHNR and CDR2 is FQNEAQ (reference sequence). The CDR3 is 14 residues long. Unmatched junction bases numbered 7, after V lost 7 bases and J lost 7 bases. CDR3 residues: CASTRSGGGNEQFF. The sequenced CDR3 bases are TGTGCCAGCACCCGAAGCGGGGGGGGAAATGAG.

By its share, this clone is medium-sized. The read ends 3 residues before the CDR3 terminus; that terminus is restored from the germline J gene. This rearrangement joins TRBV7-8 to TRBJ1-1, with D hard to call. The germline V gene encodes CDR1 SGHVS and CDR2 FQNEAQ. The CDR3 runs to 15 residues. V was clipped by 5 bases and J by 1 base, with 14 bases between them. The CDR3 DNA, read in part, is TGTGCCAGCAGCCCTTCGCTTAGTGCGAACACTGAA. It translates to CASSPSLSANTE. The CDR3 reads in full as CASSPSLSANTEAFF.

As concerns this clone: The read ends 3 residues early relative to the CDR3; the germline J gene fills the gap. The V call is TRBV19, the J call TRBJ1-2; TRBD1 aligns across 9 bases. V was clipped by 5 bases and J by 7 bases; unmatched bases: 11. This CDR3 spans 15 amino acids. Germline lookup yields CDR1 LNHDA and CDR2 SQIVND (reference sequence). CDR3 DNA (partial): TGTGCCAGTAGTTTCTCCGGGACAGGGATAGGTGGC. It codes for CASSFSGTGIGG. The full CDR3 sequence reads CASSFSGTGIGGYTF.

This clone was found many times. The observed sequence ends 3 residues before the CDR3 terminus, with the missing tail filled in from the germline J gene. The chain employs TRBV5-6 and TRBJ1-1, with TRBD1 matching over 7 bases. CDR1 is SGHDT, CDR2 YYEEEE, per germline. V trimming: 2 bases; J trimming: 1 base; junction bases outside the gene matches: 5. The CDR3 totals 15 residues. The CDR3 reads CASSFLGQTNTEAFF. The sequenced part of the CDR3 DNA is TGTGCCAGCAGCTTTTTGGGACAGACGAACACTGAA.

This clone appeared a few times. The read terminates 3 residues before the CDR3 end, so the remaining end is supplied by the germline J gene. The chain carries TRBV20-1 and TRBJ2-1, with D possibly being TRBD1 (6 bases). This CDR3 is 14 amino acids long. The germline CDR1 and CDR2 sequences are DFQATT and SNEGSKA (reference sequence). V was clipped by 2 bases and J by 4 bases, with 12 bases between them. CDR3: CSARRQGLYNEQFF. The sequenced part of the CDR3 DNA is TGCAGTGCTAGAAGGCAGGGGCTATACAATGAG.

This clone was counted a few times. The read stops 3 residues short of the end of the CDR3; the missing end is completed from the germline J gene. The V gene is TRBV2, the J gene TRBJ1-5; a weak D match, TRBD1 (6 bases). Trimming removed 6 bases at V and 1 base at J, with 13 bases between. The germline CDR1 and CDR2 sequences are SNHLY and FYNNEI. This CDR3 contains 15 residues. The DNA read from the CDR3 is TGTGCCAGCAGCGGGACACCCAGGAGCAATCAGCCC. Its translation: CASSGTPRSNQP. The whole CDR3 sequence reads CASSGTPRSNQPQHF.

This clone was recorded a few times. The read ends 3 residues early relative to the CDR3; the germline J gene fills the gap. The chain couples TRBV7-2 to TRBJ1-2, with 7 bases that match TRBD1. The CDR3 is 14 amino acids. Germline CDR1 and CDR2: SGHTA and FQGNSA. Incomplete CDR3 DNA: TGTGCCAGCAGCTTGAGGCAGGGGGGTAGAAGC. Its translation: CASSLRQGGRS. The complete CDR3 protein is CASSLRQGGRSYTF.

Concerning this clone: The read terminates 3 residues before the CDR3 end, so the remaining end is supplied by the germline J gene. The V call is TRBV18, the J call TRBJ2-7, with 7 bases lining up with TRBD1. Germline values: CDR1 KGHSH, CDR2 LQKENI. The V and J ends lost 3 bases and 5 bases, in that order; junction bases with no gene match: 7. The CDR3 has 14 residues. This chain's CDR3 is CASSPPSTGDEQYF. The covered CDR3 bases are TGTGCCAGCTCACCGCCTAGCACAGGGGACGAG.

On this clone itself: The read is 3 residues too short to cover the CDR3 end, so that end is filled in from the germline J gene. This rearrangement joins TRBV7-6 to TRBJ1-1, with TRBD1 as a possible D gene (5 bases). The CDR3 consists of 15 residues. Germline V CDR1 and CDR2: SGHVS, FNYEAQ. V gave up 5 bases and J gave up 1 base, with 14 bases separating them. CDR3 amino acids: CASSPRQMGNTEAFF. CDR3 bases read: TGTGCCAGCAGCCCTCGACAGATGGGGAACACTGAA.

This clone was observed many times. With the read ending 3 residues before the CDR3 end, the germline J gene is used to fill in that end. The chain has TRBV5-6 and TRBJ2-3; D remains unclear. Germline CDR1 is SGHDT and CDR2 is YYEEEE. The CDR3 sequence is 13 residues long. V lost 0 bases and J 4 bases, leaving 6 bases between the germline ends. CDR3 DNA, as far as it was read: TGTGCCAGCAGCTTGGCCGGTGCAGATACG. Amino acids: CASSLAGADT. The complete CDR3 sequence is CASSLAGADTQYF.

This clone was picked up a small number of times. The CDR3 is cut off 3 residues early in the read; its end comes from the germline J gene. The chain carries TRBV7-9 and TRBJ2-7; D gene ambiguous. This CDR3 contains 12 residues. CDR1 SEHNR and CDR2 FQNEAQ come from the germline V gene (reference sequence). V was shortened by 3 bases and J by 3 bases, with 6 bases between the two germline ends. The CDR3 here is CASSFLLYEQYF. CDR3 bases read: TGTGCCAGCAGCTTCCTACTCTACGAG.

This clone was picked up many times. The CDR3 end lies 3 residues beyond the end of the read and is filled in from the germline J gene. This chain links TRBV7-2 with TRBJ1-6, with D perhaps TRBD1 (5 bases). The V gene's germline CDR1 is SGHTA and CDR2 FQGNSA. The CDR3 has 15 residues. Trimming shortened V by 6 bases and J by 6 bases, and 15 bases separated the two germline ends. CDR3 sequence reads: CASSLDRNGNSPLHF. The DNA read from the CDR3 is TGTGCCAGCAGTCTAGACAGAAACGGTAATTCACCC.

This clone was detected ten times or more. The read halts 3 residues ahead of the CDR3 end, with the missing end drawn from the germline J gene. The J gene is TRBJ2-2, the V gene TRBV7-6; TRBD1 aligns across 11 bases. J lost 6 bases, V lost 4 bases, and 1 base had no gene match. Germline V gene data show CDR1 as SGHVS and CDR2 as FNYEAQ. This CDR3 comprises 14 residues. The CDR3 reads CASSSDRGPGELFF. CDR3 DNA, as far as it was read: TGTGCCAGCAGCTCGGACAGGGGGCCCGGGGAG.

A remark on this clone: The CDR3 extends 3 residues past the end of the read, so its final part is completed from the germline J gene. The V and J genes are TRBV7-9 and TRBJ1-2; a possible D gene is TRBD1 (5 bases). There are 15 residues in the CDR3. Germline CDR1 reads SEHNR; CDR2 reads FQNEAQ (reference sequence). Deletions cut 2 bases from V and 4 bases from J, with 14 bases between. The CDR3 reads CASSLSGAVSYGYTF. The covered CDR3 bases are TGTGCCAGCAGCTTAAGTGGGGCAGTTAGCTATGGC.

This clone was found a few times. The read gets to within 3 residues of the CDR3 end, and the germline J gene fills in the rest. The chain recombines TRBV6-2 or TRBV6-3 with TRBJ2-7; maybe TRBD1 (6 bases). Germline CDR1 reads MNHEY; CDR2 reads SVGEGT. The CDR3 sequence is 13 residues long. V lost 6 bases and J lost 5, with 14 bases in between. Incomplete CDR3 DNA: TGTGCCAGCAGCCTAGACAGGTTCCACGAG. This translates into CASSLDRFHE. The whole CDR3 sequence reads CASSLDRFHEQYF.

This clone was observed many times. The read stops 3 residues short of the end of the CDR3; the missing end is completed from the germline J gene. J is TRBJ2-2 and V is TRBV18, with unresolved D. Germline V gives CDR1 KGHSH, CDR2 LQKENI. The V and J ends lost 0 bases and 3 bases respectively, with 8 bases between them. The CDR3 contains 15 residues. The chain's CDR3 is CASSPPGRDTGELFF. Incomplete CDR3 DNA: TGTGCCAGCTCACCACCGGGCAGAGACACCGGGGAG.

This clone was counted a few times. The read finishes 3 residues shy of the CDR3 end, and the germline J gene is used to complete it. The V call is TRBV7-3, the J call TRBJ2-7, with D perhaps TRBD1 (6 bases). Germline V gene data show CDR1 as SGHTA and CDR2 as FQGTGA. V gave up 2 bases and J gave up 5 bases, with 10 bases separating them. The CDR3 totals 13 residues. The CDR3 reads CASSLEQGNEQYF. CDR3 bases read: TGTGCCAGCAGCTTAGAACAGGGCAACGAG.

This clone was recorded many times. The CDR3 bases that were read are TGTGCCAGCTCACAGAGTGTAGTCGGTACTTATGAA. This codes for CASSQSVVGTYE. The whole CDR3 sequence is CASSQSVVGTYEAFF. The rearrangement joins TRBV18 to TRBJ1-1; D is ambiguous. The sequenced fragment ends 3 residues before the CDR3 boundary, so the rest is inferred from the germline J gene. V was pared by 4 bases and J by 7 bases, with 19 bases between. This CDR3 has 15 amino acids. Germline CDR1 reads KGHSH; CDR2 reads LQKENI.